This is a list of T cell receptor beta chains from one sample in a study of human versus mouse CDR3 diversity and MHC coevolution. TCRdb's copy holds only in-frame clones and misses some; the assay was immunoSEQ multiplex PCR. The sample yields fewer than 100,000 clones, just over 90% seen once. Sample: naive CD4+ T cells from blood. All receptors come from a person aged 25 to 75 in good health. Each CDR3 is given with its conserved first and last residue. The D gene is left open where the match is weak. Clone size is shown for a subset of rows, as once, few, many or a class of expanded clone.

cdr3_nt cdr3_aa j_call d_call v_call clone_size
TGTGCCAGCAGCCAGCTCAGGGGGGACCATGGCTACACCTTC CASSQLRGDHGYTF TRBJ1-2 TRBD1 TRBV7-2 -
TGTGCCAGCAGCGTAGGTTCCCAGGGGTTGTCCTACGAGCAGTACTTC CASSVGSQGLSYEQYF TRBJ2-7 - TRBV9 -
TGTGCCAGCTCACCACTCAAAGGGGGCGATGGCTACACCTTC CASSPLKGGDGYTF TRBJ1-2 TRBD1 TRBV18 -
TGTGCCAGCAGCCAAGAAAGTCGTAGGACACCCCTCATCGGCTACACCTTC CASSQESRRTPLIGYTF TRBJ1-2 - TRBV4-2 -
TGTGCCATCAGTGGTGGGCAGGGGGTCTCTGGCTACACCTTC CAISGGQGVSGYTF TRBJ1-2 TRBD1 TRBV10-3 -
TGTGCCAGCAGCGCCCGGGACAGGGGGCCGATCACTGAAGCTTTCTTT CASSARDRGPITEAFF TRBJ1-1 TRBD1 TRBV7-3 -
TGTGCCAGCAGTTACTCGGAGTCCGGAAACACCATATATTTT CASSYSESGNTIYF TRBJ1-3 - TRBV6-5 -
TGTGCCAGCAGTTACTCTCCGACAGGGCTAGACAAGACCCAGTACTTC CASSYSPTGLDKTQYF TRBJ2-5 TRBD1 TRBV6-5 once
TGCGCCAGCAGCCAAGTAGGCAATCAGCCCCAGCATTTT CASSQVGNQPQHF TRBJ1-5 - TRBV4-3 -
TGTGCCATCAGTGGGCCCCCCGGACAGCTGGATGATGTGGCTTTCTTT CAISGPPGQLDDVAFF TRBJ1-1 - TRBV10-3 -
TGCGCCAGCAACCCCCGGGACAGTCTCTACAATGAGCAGTTCTTC CASNPRDSLYNEQFF TRBJ2-1 TRBD1 TRBV5-1 -
TGTGCCTGGAGGAGCGGGAGCACAGATACGCAGTATTTT CAWRSGSTDTQYF TRBJ2-3 - TRBV30 -
TGTGCCAGCAGCCAAGGACAGATCCTCTCCTACACCTTC CASSQGQILSYTF TRBJ1-2 - TRBV28 -
TGTGCCAGCAGCCTTCGGACAGGGGACAACTATGGCTACACCTTC CASSLRTGDNYGYTF TRBJ1-2 TRBD1 TRBV9 -
TGTGCCAGCGCCAGGGCCGCCTCTGGAAACACCATATATTTT CASARAASGNTIYF TRBJ1-3 - TRBV19 -
TGTGCCACCGAGAGGGGGGGGCTCAATGAGCAGTTCTTC CATERGGLNEQFF TRBJ2-1 - TRBV6-5 -
TGTGCCAGCAGCCTGCAGGACTTATCCTACGAGCAGTACTTC CASSLQDLSYEQYF TRBJ2-7 - TRBV14 -
TGTGCCAGCAGCCCCCCCCGGAGGAGTCCTATCCTCAATGAGCAGTTCTTC CASSPPRRSPILNEQFF TRBJ2-1 - TRBV4-2 once
TGTGCCAGCAGTGCCGGGACAGGGAGCTCCTATAATTCACCCCTCCACTTT CASSAGTGSSYNSPLHF TRBJ1-6 TRBD1 TRBV6-1 -
TGTGCCAGCAGTTACGGGACAGGGGTGTGGGAGCAGTACTTC CASSYGTGVWEQYF TRBJ2-7 TRBD1 TRBV6-6 -
TGTGCCAGAGGGACAGGGGATCGCAATGAGCAGTTCTTC CARGTGDRNEQFF TRBJ2-1 TRBD1 TRBV6-6 -
TGTGCCAGCAGCCCTACAGGGTACTACGAGCAGTACTTC CASSPTGYYEQYF TRBJ2-7 - TRBV5-4 -
TGCGCCAGCAGCTTGAGCAGAGCGGGAGCCCAAGAGACCCAGTACTTC CASSLSRAGAQETQYF TRBJ2-5 TRBD2 TRBV5-1 -
TGTGCCAGCAGCCTAGCGGAGACGCAGTATTTT CASSLAETQYF TRBJ2-3 TRBD2 TRBV7-9 -
TGCGCCAGCAGCCAAGTGACGAGCGGGAACGCCTACGAGCAGTACTTC CASSQVTSGNAYEQYF TRBJ2-7 TRBD2 TRBV4-3 -
TGTGCCAGCAGTTTAATAGGGGTTAACACCGGGGAGCTGTTTTTT CASSLIGVNTGELFF TRBJ2-2 - TRBV27 -
TGTGCCTGGAGTCCAATGCAGGGGCTTAGCTCTGGAAACACCATATATTTT CAWSPMQGLSSGNTIYF TRBJ1-3 - TRBV30 -
TGTGCCAGCAGCCCGATCCTGACAGCGAACACTGAAGCTTTCTTT CASSPILTANTEAFF TRBJ1-1 - TRBV11-2 -
TGTGCCAGCTCACCACCGGGAGGTTCCACCGGGGAGCTGTTTTTT CASSPPGGSTGELFF TRBJ2-2 - TRBV18 -
TGTGCCAGCACTCATAGAGCGGGAGGGCCTGGCGAGCAGTACTTC CASTHRAGGPGEQYF TRBJ2-7 TRBD2 TRBV6-5 -
TGTGCCAGCAGCCAAGAGTTGACAACAACCTACGAGCAGTACTTC CASSQELTTTYEQYF TRBJ2-7 - TRBV14 -
TGTGCCAGCAGCCAAGAAATGGCTGGCGGTTATGGCTACACCTTC CASSQEMAGGYGYTF TRBJ1-2 - TRBV4-2 -
TGTGCCAGCAGTTCACCCGGGGAAGTCGACGAGCAGTACTTC CASSSPGEVDEQYF TRBJ2-7 - TRBV28 -
TGCGCCAGCAGCCAAGGGGCTAGCGGGGACAATGAGCAGTTCTTC CASSQGASGDNEQFF TRBJ2-1 TRBD2 TRBV4-3 once
TGCGCCAGCAGCCAAGACACCCTAGCGGGTGAGCAGTTCTTC CASSQDTLAGEQFF TRBJ2-1 TRBD2 TRBV4-3 -
TGTGCCAGCAGTTTCCCAACGCAGGGGTCGAATGGCTACACCTTC CASSFPTQGSNGYTF TRBJ1-2 - TRBV6-5 -
TGTGCCAGCAGGGGGACAGGGGGCGGTCAGCCCCAGCATTTT CASRGTGGGQPQHF TRBJ1-5 TRBD1 TRBV28 -
TGTGCTAGTGGTTCGGGGACTCCGGGAGAGACCCAGTACTTC CASGSGTPGETQYF TRBJ2-5 - TRBV12-5 -